The 4 T cell receptor beta chains below come from one sample, sequenced in a study of technical replicates of blood from several donors. The assay was immunoSEQ multiplex PCR, and TCRdb's table has in-frame clones only and misses some. The sample lists 53,000 or so clones; roughly 93% were seen once. The sample was PBMCs. The source of these receptors is a human donor in good health. Some clones in this sample may be carry-over from other donors' samples.

The rearrangement uses TRBV27 and TRBJ2-5, with a tentative D call TRBD2 (7 bases). This CDR3 has 14 amino acids. Trimming left V 5 bases short and J 6 bases short, with 16 bases between. Germline values: CDR1 MNHEY, CDR2 SMNVEV (reference sequence). Here the CDR3 reads CASSIDGGRKTQYF. The CDR3 bases are TGTGCCAGCAGTATAGACGGGGGGCGAAAGACCCAGTACTTC.

J is TRBJ2-5 and V is TRBV7-9; D is perhaps TRBD1 (7 bases). Between the trimmed V and J ends, which lost 5 bases and 6 bases, there was a span of 16 bases. The CDR3 is 14 residues long. Germline-derived CDR1 and CDR2 are SEHNR and FQNEAQ (reference sequence). As DNA, the CDR3 is TGTGCCAGCAGCCAAGGCAGGGGGGAAAAGACCCAGTACTTC. Its translation: CASSQGRGEKTQYF.

This chain connects TRBV27 to TRBJ2-2; 7 nucleotides align to TRBD2. Trimming cost V 8 bases and J 0 bases; bases outside gene matches: 6. Per germline, CDR1 MNHEY and CDR2 SMNVEV (reference sequence). This CDR3 is built from 15 residues. CDR3: CASRSSGANTGELFF. In DNA, the CDR3 is TGTGCCAGCCGATCTAGCGGCGCGAACACCGGGGAGCTGTTTTTT.

The genes are TRBV7-9 and TRBJ2-7; 9 bases are a match to TRBD1. The CDR3 has 13 residues. Germline CDR1 SEHNR, CDR2 FQNEAQ (reference sequence). With 1 base clipped from V and 7 bases from J, the junction kept 2 bases outside the gene matches. CDR3 nucleotides: TGTGCCAGCAGCTTAGAGGGACAGGGTGAGCAGTACTTC. It specifies CASSLEGQGEQYF.